A selection of T cell receptor beta chains follows, all from one sample in a study of blood T cell repertoires in COVID-19. Profiling relied on immunoSEQ multiplex PCR, and the TCRdb table lists in-frame clones only, not all of them. Among about 240,000 clones listed, 75% to 90% were seen once. Material: peripheral blood. Every receptor here comes from a woman older than 75 with COVID-19, enrolled during active disease. Both conserved end residues are part of each CDR3. The order of the fields is V gene, D gene, clone size, J gene, CDR3 protein, CDR3 DNA. The D gene is left open where the match is weak. The size entry is marked missing in some rows and otherwise reads once, few, many or a size class.

>TRBV7-2|-|-|TRBJ2-1
CASSLVGDSYNEQFF
TGTGCCAGCAGCTTAGTGGGCGACTCCTACAATGAGCAGTTCTTC
>TRBV5-1|TRBD1|-|TRBJ2-7
CASSSTGIREKQYF
TGCGCCAGCAGCTCGACAGGGATTAGGGAGAAGCAGTACTTC
>TRBV9|-|-|TRBJ1-3
CASSEGSGTSSDSGNTIYF
TGTGCCAGCAGCGAGGGTTCGGGGACATCCTCTGACTCTGGAAACACCATATATTTT
>TRBV7-9|-|-|TRBJ1-4
CASSPSGREALFF
TGTGCCAGCAGCCCCAGCGGGAGGGAGGCCCTGTTTTTT
>TRBV7-8|-|-|TRBJ2-1
CASSRSRYNEQFF
TGTGCCAGCAGCCGTTCTCGCTACAATGAGCAGTTCTTC
>TRBV6-5|-|-|TRBJ1-1
CASSPLTAYEAFF
TGTGCCAGCAGTCCGTTGACAGCGTATGAAGCTTTCTTT
>TRBV20-1|TRBD1|-|TRBJ2-7
CSASQGQKTNYEQYF
TGCAGTGCTAGTCAGGGACAGAAAACCAACTACGAGCAGTACTTC
>TRBV9|TRBD1|-|TRBJ1-1
CASSAAGTGGTEAFF
TGTGCCAGCAGCGCCGCCGGGACAGGGGGCACTGAAGCTTTCTTT
>TRBV3-1/TRBV3-2|TRBD2|few|TRBJ2-1
CASGYSGSSNEQFF
TGTGCCAGCGGATATAGCGGGAGTTCTAATGAGCAGTTCTTC
>TRBV11-3|-|-|TRBJ2-2
CASGSGTRTGELFF
TGTGCCAGCGGTTCCGGGACAAGAACCGGGGAGCTGTTTTTT
>TRBV4-2|-|-|TRBJ1-3
CASSQAEGGSGNTIYF
TGTGCCAGCAGCCAAGCGGAGGGTGGCTCTGGAAACACCATATATTTT
>TRBV9|-|-|TRBJ1-1
CASSVGYGGSFNTEAFF
TGTGCCAGCAGCGTAGGATATGGCGGTTCGTTTAACACTGAAGCTTTCTTT
>TRBV24-1|-|-|TRBJ2-2
CATSDQGRNTGELFF
TGTGCCACCAGTGATCAGGGTCGTAACACCGGGGAGCTGTTTTTT
>TRBV7-2|-|-|TRBJ1-1
CASSPQGSMNTEAFF
TGTGCCAGCAGCCCACAGGGCAGTATGAACACTGAAGCTTTCTTT
>TRBV3-1/TRBV3-2|-|-|TRBJ2-7
CASSQVESEQYF
TGTGCCAGCAGCCAAGTGGAGAGCGAGCAGTACTTC
>TRBV5-6|TRBD1|-|TRBJ2-4
CASSLPGQRDIQYF
TGTGCCAGCAGCTTGCCGGGACAGAGGGACATTCAGTACTTC
>TRBV11-3|-|-|TRBJ2-7
CASSSESAYEQYF
TGTGCCAGCAGCTCCGAATCGGCCTACGAGCAGTACTTC
>TRBV7-2|-|-|TRBJ2-7
CACVVASSLYSYEQYF
TGTGCATGTGTAGTAGCTTCGAGCCTCTACTCCTACGAGCAGTACTTC